This T cell receptor (beta chain) was profiled in a study of T cells after yellow fever vaccination. This clonotype was recorded many times. TCRdb recomputed calls from the 5' RACE reads with MiXCR, one row per CDR3 protein. The data hold a few hundred thousand distinct CDR3 sequences, with roughly a sixth observed a single time. V gave up 1 base and J gave up 4 bases, with 9 bases separating them. From germline, CDR1 is SGHVS and CDR2 FNYEAQ. The CDR3 consists of 14 residues. The sequence came from a man between 18 and 29 years old who received the YFV17D yellow fever vaccine. The source was PBMCs, collected before the yellow fever booster vaccination. V gene TRBV7-6 combines with J gene TRBJ2-3; D uncertain. The CDR3 loop reads CASSLDATADTQYF. The CDR3 DNA reads as TGTGCCAGCAGCTTAGACGCGACGGCAGATACGCAGTATTTT.